This T cell receptor beta chain was profiled in a study of beta chain features in type 1 diabetes. Regarding the study as a whole: All four CD4+ subsets of Type 1 diabetes patients contained TCRB CDR3s that were moderately but significantly shorter.

What was sequenced were expressed TCRB transcripts, since all of the isolated RNA had been reverse transcribed. TCRdb's table, derived via immunoSEQ multiplex PCR, lists solely in-frame clones and lacks some. The table lists about 53,000 clones, around 60% of them singletons, with 0.29% in the top ten. V shed 0 bases and J 6 bases; nucleotides not matched to a gene: 4. Germline V CDR1 and CDR2: SGHRS, YFSETQ. The CDR3 loop spans 15 amino acids. This clone was seen a single time. The antigen remains undetermined. The source material was stem cell memory CD4+ T cells from blood. The receptor's source is a young woman with type 1 diabetes. The chain couples TRBV5-1 to TRBJ2-1; TRBD2 matches at 9 bases. This CDR3 reads CASSLGSGSPNEQFF. The CDR3 bases are TGCGCCAGCAGCTTGGGTAGCGGGAGTCCCAATGAGCAGTTCTTC.